This T cell receptor beta chain was captured by sequencing in a study of shared clonotypes between healthy human individuals. Turning to the study itself: CD4 naive cells filled three plates per donor, CD4 memory three, CD8 naive two and CD8 memory one.

Positive CCR7 selection of CD45RO-negative cells yielded the naive CD8 cells, and terminally differentiated effector memory CD45RA+ cells were excluded. Study-wide results and caveats: Among the subsets, naive ones generally showed larger estimated richness than memory ones. Incompleteness in sorted-subset sequencing, despite large depth, was shown by rarefaction.

In the case of this clone: Its specificity is unknown.

The authors loaded roughly 200 ng DNA, 30,000 to 35,000 T cell genomes, into sorted-subset replicate PCRs. Clones were read by immunoSEQ multiplex PCR, and TCRdb kept only the in-frame ones, dropping some. The data hold about 680,000 clones, with under 95% observed a single time. Germline CDR1 and CDR2: SGHNT and YENEEA. This CDR3 region has 16 residues. V gave up 5 bases and J gave up 5 bases, with 21 bases separating them. The V gene is TRBV11-3, the J gene TRBJ2-5; TRBD2 is a possible D gene (6 bases). The origin of this receptor is a man aged 25-40 years in good health. The specimen was naive CD8+ T cells sorted from blood. CDR3 coding DNA: TGTGCCAGCAGCCCGCGGCCGGGAGCCCCGAGGGAGACCCAGTACTTC. This sequence encodes CASSPRPGAPRETQYF.